One TCR beta chain is described in this entry. Antigen specificity is unknown. Only in-frame clones appear in the TCRdb table, and some are missing; sequencing was by immunoSEQ multiplex PCR. The repertoire holds some 130,000 clones, roughly four fifths seen once, with 1.5% to 2% in the top ten. These data come from a study of radiation and T cells in renal cell carcinoma. General study results and limits: Pretreatment tumor biopsies were lacking, so baseline clonotypes are unknown.

Germline CDR1 is MNHEY and CDR2 is SVGAGI. The germline V and J ends were trimmed by 6 bases and 5 bases, with 10 bases remaining between them. The CDR3 is 12 residues long. Specified time point: blood 2 weeks post-SBRT. Treatment indicated: 15 Gy SBRT to primary tumor, nephrectomy 4 weeks later. After SBRT, blood was collected at 2 and 4 weeks, plus baseline. This clonotype originated in a woman aged 55-75 years with renal cell carcinoma. Sequenced here: blood, sampled from a patient whose treatment included radiotherapy and nephrectomy. The chain recombines TRBV6-5 with TRBJ1-2, with D unresolved. The CDR3 nucleotides are TGTGCCAGCAGCCCCCGGGCGTATGGCTACACCTTC. It codes for CASSPRAYGYTF.